This T cell receptor beta chain was identified during a study of T-cell memory formation after mild COVID-19 (dated by TCRdb to about 2021). Some background on the complete study: TCR sequence clusters from the two donors were found to be largely donor specific. In a couple of donors, T-cell clones that expanded and contracted after mild COVID-19 were tracked by sequencing TCRalpha and TCRbeta repertoires over time. Two young, previously healthy adult volunteers, one female and one male, were included in the cohort.

This clonotype was detected a few times. Its recognized antigen is unknown. One base away there is no much larger clone; base qualities are not given. Ficoll-Paque density gradient centrifugation was used to isolate PBMCs. This sample was sequenced with an Illumina NovaSeq 6000. cDNA libraries for TCRalpha and TCRbeta were prepared by 5'RACE using constant-segment primers, with sample barcodes and unique molecular identifiers added. RNA was extracted from every sample with Trizol reagent. The libraries were amplified in two PCR steps, and the second step added a second sample barcode and Illumina TruSeq adapters. Libraries were sequenced on an Illumina NovaSeq with 2 x 150 bp paired-end reads. Under the source paper's analysis protocol: Demultiplexing of reads and collapsing into UMI-guided consensus sequences were performed with migec v1.2.7. With mixcr v2.1.11, UMI consensuses were aligned to TRA and TRB V and J templates and assembled into clonotypes. A clonotype was counted as expanded or contracted only when both edgeR and NoisET called the clonotype significant, with the noise models trained on biological replicates. For edgeR calls, the cutoffs were a false discovery rate-adjusted p below 0.01 and a log2 fold-change threshold of 1. As an exploratory analysis of dynamics, PCA with hierarchical clustering was applied to max-normalized trajectories of the 1000 most abundant clonotypes. Each responding clone was given a CD4 or CD8 phenotype based on the CD4+ and CD8+ repertoires, which had been sequenced separately. TCRdb reworked the public reads: Q25 trimming with fastp, MiXCR clone assembly, productive beta chains retained. Records with the same CDR3 protein are collapsed into one entry carrying the most frequent genes and DNA. What appears here as the V and J calls and clone size reflects TCRdb's work, not the paper's. In this sample the table shows around 200,000 distinct CDR3 sequences, under 12% of which occur a single time. Approximately 3% of the sample is taken by the ten largest.

The CDR3 measures 12 amino acids from cysteine to phenylalanine. The kept DNA is CDR3 alone, 36 bases in frame from the first base. V drops 4 bases and J drops 0 bases, leaving 4 bases in between. The germline V gene gives CDR1 as SGHRS and CDR2 as YFSETQ. Study-level results and caveats: Contracting CD4+ clones were located mainly in the CM and EM memory subsets, whereas CD8+ clones were found to be enriched in EMRA. Clones contracting from day 15 to 85 had balanced CD4/CD8 phenotypes, while a second wave expanding from day 15 to 37 was biased towards CD4+. The study included only two mild cases, and larger cohorts that include severe cases with pre-infection samples were judged to be necessary. SARS-CoV-2 specificity was not confirmed for the second-wave clones peaking on day 37. The detection of some responding clones in pre-infection memory suggests that pre-existing cross-reactive memory T cells joined the SARS-CoV-2 response.

The sequenced sample was PBMCs or a T cell subset sorted from them (not recorded which). The sequence is built from TRBV5-1 and TRBJ2-5, with the D gene not confidently named. The sequence was obtained from a young man who had mild COVID-19 (a few samples of this study predate the infection). The sample titles of this study are shuffled in the database, so cell type and time point are left out; the donor was told from shared clones. At the DNA level, the sequence is TGCGCCAGCAGCGTGTACCAAGAGACCCAGTACTTC. It translates as CASSVYQETQYF.